Here is one TCR beta chain with its context. Antigen specificity is unknown. One junction end does not reproduce the germline sequence, and a read error may be involved. This specimen comes from a study of vaccination and CD4 T cells after COVID-19. Germline CDR1 and CDR2: SGHAT and FQNNGV. There are 13 residues in the CDR3. Treatment given: approximately 10-day PBMC culture with coronavirus spike peptide pools or control peptides (ViraFEST assay). Oncomine TCR Beta short-read sequencing was applied to DNA from cultured CD4+ T cells. One entry per CDR3 protein, called by TCRdb with MiXCR from the PCR reads. The table has roughly 19,000 distinct CDR3 sequences, about 50% seen once.

The sample consisted of CD4+ T cells from blood, cultured in vitro. This sequence joins TRBV11-2 and TRBJ2-1; 11 bases fit TRBD2. This sequence originates from a human donor who had recovered from COVID-19. CDR3 in DNA: TGTGCCAGCAGCTCGCCTAGCGGGAGGAACTGGATCTTC. Translating gives CASSSPSGRNWIF. Based on the CDR3 plus reference TRBV11-2 and TRBJ2-1, the full variable domain is EAGVAQSPRYKIIEKRQSVAFWCNPISGHATLYWYQQILGQGPKLLIQFQNNGVVDDSQLPKDRFSAERLKGVDSTLKIQPAKLEDSAVYLCASSSPSGRNWIFGPGTRLTVL.